The 6 T cell receptor beta chains below come from one sample, sequenced in a study of T cells in Graves' hyperthyroidism and ophthalmopathy. RNA transcripts gave rise to amplified TCR beta CDR3 regions. Primed by the HTBI set, a first-round RT-PCR was run on the TCR CDR3. MiXCR was run by TCRdb on the multiplex PCR reads, yielding one entry per CDR3 protein. The table records about 610,000 distinct CDR3 sequences, roughly 14% of them present only once. Sequencing was done on a sample of blood. Receptors were obtained from a woman between 40 and 55 years old with Graves' ophthalmopathy.

This clonotype has ten or more counts. At one end, the junction sequence differs from germline, possibly due to a read error. The genes are TRBV29-1 and TRBJ2-4, with TRBD1 identical over 9 bases. Germline V gives CDR1 SQVTM, CDR2 ANQGSEA. The CDR3 runs to 14 residues. CDR3: CGVEVGTGRNIQYF. CDR3 sequence (DNA): TGCGGCGTTGAAGTAGGGACAGGGAGGAACATTCAGTACTTC. Drawing the rest from reference TRBV29-1 and TRBJ2-4, the complete variable domain is SAVISQKPSRDICQRGTSLTIQCQVDSQVTMMFWYRQQPGQSLTLIATANQGSEATYESGFVIDKFPISRPNLTFSTLTVSNMSPEDSSIYLCGVEVGTGRNIQYFGAGTRLSVL.

This clonotype was found many times. This chain joins TRBV29-1 and TRBJ1-1; tentative D call: TRBD1 (5 bases). Trimming removed 7 bases at V and 0 bases at J, with 15 bases between. CDR3 length equals 14 residues. Germline V gene data show CDR1 as SQVTM and CDR2 as ANQGSEA. CDR3 DNA: TGCAGCGCAGACGACAGTTACATGAACACTGAAGCTTTCTTT. Residues: CSADDSYMNTEAFF.

This clonotype was seen many times. The gene calls are TRBV2 and TRBJ1-6; D uncertain. The CDR3 is made up of 15 amino acids. The germline V and J ends were trimmed by 6 bases and 5 bases, with 14 bases remaining between them. Per the germline V gene, CDR1 is SNHLY and CDR2 is FYNNEI. CDR3 sequence reads: CASRGSVADNSPLHF. CDR3 nucleotides: TGTGCCAGCAGGGGAAGTGTCGCGGATAATTCACCCCTCCACTTT. Combining the CDR3 with reference TRBV2 and TRBJ1-6 gives the whole variable domain EPEVTQTPSHQVTQMGQEVILRCVPISNHLYFYWYRQILGQKVEFLVSFYNNEISEKSEIFDDQFSVERPDGSNFTLKIRSTKLEDSAMYFCASRGSVADNSPLHFGNGTRLTVT.

In DNA, the CDR3 is TGTGCCAGCAAGGTGGGGGGCGACTACGAGCAGTACTTC. Translating it yields CASKVGGDYEQYF. This chain connects TRBV28 to TRBJ2-7; D is possibly TRBD1 or TRBD2 (6 bases each). The CDR3 is 13 amino acids. V was trimmed by 7 bases and J by 3 bases, leaving 13 bases between them. Germline values: CDR1 MDHEN, CDR2 SYDVKM.

V gene TRBV12-3 or TRBV12-4 combines with J gene TRBJ1-6; 7 bases align to TRBD1. The CDR3 covers 18 residues. The ends lost 2 bases at V and 7 bases at J; junction bases unmatched: 14. The CDR3 here is CASSLIVPGGDRNSPLHF. As DNA, the CDR3 is TGTGCCAGCAGTTTAATCGTTCCAGGAGGGGACAGAAATTCACCCCTCCACTTT.

Note on this clonotype: A clone one base away is much larger, so this may be a read error. The rearrangement uses TRBV28 and TRBJ1-1; 9 nucleotides agree with TRBD1. The CDR3 runs 15 residues. Germline V gives CDR1 MDHEN, CDR2 SYDVKM. V gave up 3 bases and J gave up 1 base; unmatched junction bases: 3. The CDR3 spells CASSFGTGTNTEAFF. CDR3 sequence (DNA): TGTGCCAGCAGTTTTGGGACAGGGACGAACACTGAAGCTTTCTTT.